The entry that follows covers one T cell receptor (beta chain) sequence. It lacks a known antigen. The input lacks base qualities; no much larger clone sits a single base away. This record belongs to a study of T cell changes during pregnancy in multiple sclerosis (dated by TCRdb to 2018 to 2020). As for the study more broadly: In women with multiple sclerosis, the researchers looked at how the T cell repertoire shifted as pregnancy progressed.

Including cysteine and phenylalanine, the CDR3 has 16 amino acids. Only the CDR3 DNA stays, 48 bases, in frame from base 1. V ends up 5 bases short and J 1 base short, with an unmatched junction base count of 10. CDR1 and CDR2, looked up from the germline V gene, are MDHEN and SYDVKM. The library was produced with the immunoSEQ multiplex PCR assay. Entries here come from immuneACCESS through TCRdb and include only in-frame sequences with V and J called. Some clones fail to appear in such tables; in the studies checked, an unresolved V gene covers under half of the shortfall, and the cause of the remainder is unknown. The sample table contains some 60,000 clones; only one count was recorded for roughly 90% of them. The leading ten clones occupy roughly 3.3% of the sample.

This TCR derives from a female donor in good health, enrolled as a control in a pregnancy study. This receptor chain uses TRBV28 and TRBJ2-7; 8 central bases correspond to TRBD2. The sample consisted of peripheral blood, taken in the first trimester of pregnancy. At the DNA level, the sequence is TGTGCCAGCAGTCCCACCGGGACTAGAGGGTCCTACGAGCAGTACTTC. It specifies CASSPTGTRGSYEQYF.